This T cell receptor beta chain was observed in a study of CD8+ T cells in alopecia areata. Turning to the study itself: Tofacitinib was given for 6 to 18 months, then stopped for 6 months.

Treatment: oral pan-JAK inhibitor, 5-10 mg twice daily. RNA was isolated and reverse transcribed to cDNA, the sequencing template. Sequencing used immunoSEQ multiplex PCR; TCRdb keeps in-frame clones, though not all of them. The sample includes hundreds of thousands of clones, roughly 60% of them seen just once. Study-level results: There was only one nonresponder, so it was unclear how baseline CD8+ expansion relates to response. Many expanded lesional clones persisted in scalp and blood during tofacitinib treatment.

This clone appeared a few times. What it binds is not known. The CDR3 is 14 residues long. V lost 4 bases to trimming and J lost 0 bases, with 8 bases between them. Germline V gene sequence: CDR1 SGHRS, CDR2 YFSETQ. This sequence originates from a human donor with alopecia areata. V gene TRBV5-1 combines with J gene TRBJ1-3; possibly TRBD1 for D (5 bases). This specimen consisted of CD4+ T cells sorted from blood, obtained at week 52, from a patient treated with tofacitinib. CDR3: CASSADSSGNTIYF. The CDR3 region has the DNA TGCGCCAGCAGCGCAGACAGCTCTGGAAACACCATATATTTT.